These 2 T cell receptor beta chains were sequenced from one sample in a study of control samples from healthy donors and cancer patients. TCRdb's table, derived via immunoSEQ multiplex PCR, lists solely in-frame clones and lacks some. The data hold roughly 95,000 clones, with 80% to 95% observed a single time. The specimen was blood. These receptors came from a woman in her 30s in good health.

The chain couples TRBV10-1 to TRBJ1-1, with D unresolved. The CDR3 runs to 16 residues. V shed 1 base and J shed 4 bases, with 16 bases lying between them. The germline gives CDR1 WNHNN, CDR2 SYGVQD (reference sequence). The DNA for the CDR3 is TGCGCCAGCAGTGAGTTCCCCCCCGCCCCAGGCACTGAAGCTTTCTTT. Encoded protein: CASSEFPPAPGTEAFF.

This rearrangement joins TRBV2 to TRBJ2-5, with 10 nucleotides matching TRBD2. With 10 bases clipped from V and 5 bases from J, the junction kept 19 bases outside the gene matches. The germline V gene has CDR1 SNHLY and CDR2 FYNNEI. The CDR3 is 17 residues long. The CDR3 nucleotides read TGTGCCACCGATGGGGGCCCCGGACTAGCGGAGTGGGAGACCCAGTACTTC. Translating gives CATDGGPGLAEWETQYF.